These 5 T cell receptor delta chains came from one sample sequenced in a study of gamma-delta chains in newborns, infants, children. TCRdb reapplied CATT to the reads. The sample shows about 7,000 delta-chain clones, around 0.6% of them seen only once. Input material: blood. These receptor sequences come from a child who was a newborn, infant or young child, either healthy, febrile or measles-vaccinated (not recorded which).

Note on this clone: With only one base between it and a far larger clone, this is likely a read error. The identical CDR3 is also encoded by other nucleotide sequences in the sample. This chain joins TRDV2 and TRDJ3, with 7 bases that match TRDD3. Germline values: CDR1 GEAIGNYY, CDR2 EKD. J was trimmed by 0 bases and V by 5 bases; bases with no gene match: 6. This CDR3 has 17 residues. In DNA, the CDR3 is TGTGCCTGTGTGTGGGGGACCTCCTCCTGGGACACCCGACAGATGTTTTTC. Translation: CACVWGTSSWDTRQMFF.

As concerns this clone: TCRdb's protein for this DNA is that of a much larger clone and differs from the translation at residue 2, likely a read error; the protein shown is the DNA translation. The CDR3 sequence: CSCDTFWGIPSSWDTRQMFF. CDR3 nucleotide sequence: TGTTCCTGTGACACTTTCTGGGGGATACCCAGCTCCTGGGACACCCGACAGATGTTTTTC. This chain joins TRDV2 and TRDJ3, with TRDD3 identical over 11 bases. There are 20 residues in the CDR3. Germline-derived CDR1 and CDR2 are GEAIGNYY and EKD.

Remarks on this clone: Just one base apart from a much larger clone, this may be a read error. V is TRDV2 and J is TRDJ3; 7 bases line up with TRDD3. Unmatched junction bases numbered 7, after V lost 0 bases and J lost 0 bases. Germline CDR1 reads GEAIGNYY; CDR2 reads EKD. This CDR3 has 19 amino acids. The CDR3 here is CACDTVVGDISWDTRQMFF. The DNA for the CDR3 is TGTGCCTGTGACACCGTGGTGGGGGACATCTCCTGGGACACCCGACAGATGTTTTTC.

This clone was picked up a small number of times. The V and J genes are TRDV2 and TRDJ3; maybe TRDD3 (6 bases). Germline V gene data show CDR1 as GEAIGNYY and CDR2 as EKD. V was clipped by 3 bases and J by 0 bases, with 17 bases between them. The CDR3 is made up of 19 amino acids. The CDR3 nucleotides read TGTGCCTGTGACGGGATGGGGGTCACGAGCTCCTGGGACACCCGACAGATGTTTTTC. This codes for CACDGMGVTSSWDTRQMFF.

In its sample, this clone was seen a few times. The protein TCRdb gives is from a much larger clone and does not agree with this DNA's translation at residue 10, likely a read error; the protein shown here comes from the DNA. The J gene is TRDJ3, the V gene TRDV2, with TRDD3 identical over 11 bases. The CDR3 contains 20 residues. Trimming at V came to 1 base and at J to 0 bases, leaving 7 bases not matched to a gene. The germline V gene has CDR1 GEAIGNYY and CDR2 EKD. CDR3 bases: TGTGCCTGTGACACTTTGGGGGATACGATTCCCTCCTGGGACACCCGACAGATGTTTTTC. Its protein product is CACDTLGDTIPSWDTRQMFF.